These 7 T cell receptor beta chains share one sample of origin, sequenced in a study of T cell responses to AZD1222 COVID-19 vaccine (dated by TCRdb to the early 2020s). Libraries were constructed by the immunoSEQ multiplex PCR assay. TCRdb took over this immuneACCESS table, retaining in-frame rearrangements with V and J assigned. Such tables are incomplete; in checked studies, under half of the missing clones stem from an unresolved V gene, and the remainder is unexplained. The sample table lists under 95,000 clones, 75% to 90% of them with a count of one. 1.3% to 1.5% of the sample is in the top ten clones. The sample's time point label, decoded: about 28 days (+/-7) after the second vaccine dose. Sequencing was performed on peripheral blood, taken 28 days after the second AZD1222 dose. These receptors came from an adult who received the AZD1222 COVID-19 vaccine.

The chain uses TRBV10-3 and TRBJ1-6, with 9 nucleotides matching TRBD1. V lost 4 bases and J lost 7; bases outside the gene matches: 17. Germline CDR1 is ENHRY and CDR2 is SYGVKD. The CDR3 runs to 19 residues. The CDR3 sequence is CAISVSGQGKASENSPLHF. CDR3 DNA: TGTGCCATCAGTGTCTCGGGACAGGGTAAGGCTTCGGAGAATTCACCCCTCCACTTT.

The J gene is TRBJ2-7, the V gene TRBV28; 7 nucleotides match TRBD2. Germline-derived CDR1 and CDR2 are MDHEN and SYDVKM. This CDR3 comprises 13 residues. V was clipped by 6 bases and J by 4 bases; unmatched bases: 6. The CDR3, as DNA: TGTGCCAGCAGGTCCGGGACTATATACGAGCAGTACTTC. Its protein product is CASRSGTIYEQYF.

This clone occurred a few times. The chain joins TRBV7-2 to TRBJ1-2, with no clear D. V was clipped by 7 bases and J by 5 bases, with 14 bases between them. The CDR3 is made up of 13 amino acids. The germline CDR1 and CDR2 sequences are SGHTA and FQGNSA. For the CDR3, the DNA is TGTGCCAGCATTGCTCTACAGTCTTATGGCTACACCTTC. Amino acids: CASIALQSYGYTF. Looking up the rest from reference TRBV7-2 and TRBJ1-2 gives the full variable domain: GAGVSQSPSNKVTEKGKDVELRCDPISGHTALYWYRQSLGQGLEFLIYFQGNSAPDKSGLPSDRFSAERTGGSVSTLTIQRTQQEDSAVYLCASIALQSYGYTFGSGTRLTVV.

This sequence joins TRBV11-1 and TRBJ2-1; TRBD2 is a possible D gene (7 bases). With 2 bases removed from V and 7 bases from J, the gap between germline ends came to 12 bases. Germline assignment: CDR1 SGHAT and CDR2 FQDESV (reference sequence). This CDR3 has 14 residues. The CDR3 coding sequence is TGTGCCAGCAGCTTACGGGGGGCCCAAAATGAGCAGTTCTTC. This sequence encodes CASSLRGAQNEQFF. The full variable domain, its missing parts supplied by reference TRBV11-1 and TRBJ2-1, is EAEVAQSPRYKITEKSQAVAFWCDPISGHATLYWYRQILGQGPELLVQFQDESVVDDSQLPKDRFSAERLKGVDSTLKIQPAELGDSAMYLCASSLRGAQNEQFFGPGTRLTVL.

The V and J genes are TRBV11-2 and TRBJ2-3, with TRBD2 identical over 8 bases. CDR3 length: 16 amino acids. V lost 1 base and J lost 5; bases outside the gene matches: 8. In germline, CDR1 is SGHAT, CDR2 FQNNGV. CDR3 DNA: TGTGCCAGCAGCTTAGGACGGGGGGGGTATGAAGATACGCAGTATTTT. Its translation is CASSLGRGGYEDTQYF.

V usage is TRBV9 and J usage is TRBJ1-2, with TRBD1 identical over 7 bases. The germline V gene has CDR1 SGDLS and CDR2 YYNGEE. CDR3 length equals 17 residues. The junction had 16 bases not matched to a gene; V was cut back by 4 bases and J by 4 bases. The DNA for the CDR3 is TGTGCCAGCAGCCCAGGGGGGGCAGGGGGATTCGGCTATGGCTACACCTTC. It specifies CASSPGGAGGFGYGYTF.

J is TRBJ2-3 and V is TRBV9, with TRBD1 matching 8 bases. Germline assignment: CDR1 SGDLS and CDR2 YYNGEE. The V and J ends lost 1 base and 3 bases, in that order; junction bases with no gene match: 4. The CDR3 contains 15 residues. The CDR3 protein is CASSVRGQATDTQYF. CDR3 sequence (DNA): TGTGCCAGCAGCGTAAGGGGACAGGCGACAGATACGCAGTATTTT.